This T cell receptor beta chain was sequenced in a study of T cells in Graves' hyperthyroidism and ophthalmopathy. Study-wide points: Median prediction lead before ophthalmopathy onset was 6.5 months with the model.

RNA transcripts gave rise to amplified TCR beta CDR3 regions. The primer set for the first-round RT-PCR of the TCR CDR3 was HTBI. Via MiXCR, TCRdb re-called the multiplex PCR reads, giving one row per CDR3 protein. The repertoire holds 30,000 to 40,000 distinct CDR3 sequences, 40% to 55% seen once, with 5.5% to 8% in the top ten. V lost 4 bases and J lost 2; bases outside the gene matches: 10. Germline loops: CDR1 SEHNR, CDR2 FQNEAQ (reference sequence). The CDR3 is made up of 16 amino acids. Patients with uncontrolled infections, other autoimmune diseases, pregnancy or lactation were excluded. Diagnoses were made from clinical symptoms, serum measures (thyroxine and TRAb), thyroid ultrasound and orbital computed tomography. Blood dates from first hyperthyroidism diagnosis, before any ophthalmopathy symptoms. With regard to this clonotype: Antigen: not known.

The V gene is TRBV7-9, the J gene TRBJ2-7, with 8 bases that match TRBD1. The source is a woman aged 45 to 65 with Graves' hyperthyroidism that later progressed to Graves' ophthalmopathy. The sequencing input was blood. The CDR3 here is CASSSRDRTGTYEQYF. The CDR3 DNA reads as TGTGCCAGCAGCTCCAGGGATCGGACAGGGACCTACGAGCAGTACTTC.